The T cell receptor beta chain under discussion was sequenced for a study of T cells after yellow fever vaccination. Broader study findings: After the booster, around 95% of CD4 and 75% to 90% of CD8 primary-response clones were re-detected.

Template switching with 5'RACE generated the TCR cDNA and added a universal primer site and UMIs. TCRdb passed the 5' RACE reads through MiXCR, listing each CDR3 protein once. The sample includes roughly 140,000 distinct CDR3 sequences, about 8% of them seen just once. This clonotype was detected many times. What it binds is unknown. The source of this sequence is a man aged 25-45 years who received the YFV17D yellow fever vaccine. The sequencing used CD4+ T cells sorted from PBMCs, collected 5 days after the yellow fever booster vaccination.

CDR3 sequence: CASSQGVSGRAGELFF. The CDR3, as DNA: TGCGCCAGCAGCCAAGGGGTTAGCGGGAGGGCCGGGGAGCTGTTTTTT. V usage is TRBV4-3 and J usage is TRBJ2-2; 11 bases match TRBD2. Germline CDR1 LGHNA, CDR2 YSLEER. Losses at the gene ends were 1 base for V and 6 bases for J; bases not matched to a gene: 4. The CDR3 runs to 16 residues.